These T cell receptor beta chains were read from a single sample in a study of blood T cell repertoires in COVID-19. Measured with immunoSEQ multiplex PCR; TCRdb has only the in-frame clones, and not every one. The table has a few hundred thousand clones, more than 90% seen once; the top ten hold less than 20%. Sequences were obtained from PBMCs or T cells enriched from blood (not recorded which). Receptors were obtained from a woman aged 25 to 39 who had recovered from COVID-19. Each CDR3 is given with its conserved first and last residue. D genes are given only for firm matches. Some rows have no size entry. The others give once, few or many, or a class for an expanded clone.

J gene,D gene,clone size,V gene,CDR3 protein,CDR3 DNA
TRBJ2-7,NA,NA,TRBV21-1,CASRTGTGPYEQYF,TGTGCCAGCAGAACCGGGACAGGACCTTACGAGCAGTACTTC
TRBJ2-1,TRBD2,NA,TRBV19,CASSILSGSSYNEQFF,TGTGCCAGTAGTATCCTCAGCGGGAGCTCCTACAATGAGCAGTTCTTC
TRBJ2-3,NA,NA,TRBV25-1,CASSNTQGGNDRDTQYF,TGTGCCAGCAGTAATACCCAAGGCGGGAATGATAGAGATACGCAGTATTTT
TRBJ2-7,NA,NA,TRBV11-2,CASSFSGSYEQYF,TGTGCCAGCAGCTTTTCAGGCTCCTACGAGCAGTACTTC
TRBJ2-3,NA,NA,TRBV18,CASSSQVKTDTQYF,TGTGCCAGCTCATCCCAGGTTAAGACAGATACGCAGTATTTT
TRBJ2-7,TRBD1,NA,TRBV2,CASSIGTGVGEQYF,TGTGCCAGCAGCATCGGGACAGGGGTAGGGGAGCAGTACTTC
TRBJ2-7,NA,NA,TRBV11-3,CASSRIGQPSYEQYF,TGTGCCAGCAGCCGGATTGGGCAGCCCTCCTACGAGCAGTACTTC
TRBJ1-6,NA,NA,TRBV2,CASSDSGGSSPLHF,TGTGCCAGCAGTGATTCGGGGGGGAGTTCACCCCTCCACTTT
TRBJ2-1,TRBD2,NA,TRBV2,CASSEIGRALNEQFF,TGTGCCAGCAGTGAGATCGGGAGGGCCCTCAATGAGCAGTTCTTC
TRBJ2-3,TRBD2,NA,TRBV9,CASSGTSGRYTQYF,TGTGCCAGCAGTGGGACTAGCGGGAGGTATACGCAGTATTTT
TRBJ2-2,NA,once,TRBV7-3,CASSFGSGNGGELFF,NA
TRBJ1-4,TRBD1,NA,TRBV4-1,CASSPRGATNEKLFF,TGCGCCAGCAGCCCCAGGGGGGCAACTAATGAAAAACTGTTTTTT
TRBJ2-1,TRBD2,NA,TRBV18,CASTLAVHYEQFF,TGTGCCAGTACTCTAGCGGTGCATTATGAGCAGTTCTTC
TRBJ1-5,TRBD1,NA,TRBV28,CASSSPGQGRQPQHF,TGTGCCAGCAGTTCCCCGGGACAGGGCCGGCAGCCCCAGCATTTT
TRBJ1-1,TRBD1,NA,TRBV6-5,CASRASGTAAFF,TGTGCCAGCAGAGCCTCCGGGACAGCGGCTTTCTTT
TRBJ1-5,NA,NA,TRBV4-3,CASSQHPQRPQHF,TGCGCCAGCAGCCAGCATCCCCAGCGGCCCCAGCATTTT
TRBJ1-2,TRBD1,NA,TRBV7-3,CASSPSPGQAYGYTF,TGTGCCAGCAGCCCGAGCCCAGGACAGGCTTATGGCTACACCTTC
TRBJ1-1,NA,NA,TRBV28,CASSTSRWAFF,TGTGCCAGCAGCACCTCCCGGTGGGCTTTCTTT
TRBJ1-6,NA,NA,TRBV30,CAWSVRGNSPLHF,TGTGCCTGGAGTGTCCGCGGGAATTCACCCCTCCACTTT
TRBJ1-5,NA,NA,TRBV29-1,CSVEIGSNQPQHF,TGCAGCGTTGAGATCGGTAGCAATCAGCCCCAGCATTTT
TRBJ1-1,TRBD1,NA,TRBV27,CASSPGTGWVTEAFF,TGTGCCAGCAGTCCAGGGACAGGGTGGGTCACTGAAGCTTTCTTT
TRBJ2-2,TRBD1,NA,TRBV6-6,CASSRGQGPGELFF,TGTGCCAGCAGTAGGGGACAGGGTCCCGGGGAGCTGTTTTTT
TRBJ2-7,TRBD2,NA,TRBV7-2,CASSEGRTSGRYEQYF,TGTGCCAGCAGCGAGGGCAGGACTAGCGGGAGGTACGAGCAGTACTTC
TRBJ1-2,NA,NA,TRBV4-1,CASSQGPGGMDYGYTF,TGCGCCAGCAGCCAAGGTCCGGGGGGTATGGACTATGGCTACACCTTC
TRBJ1-4,TRBD1,NA,TRBV6-5,CATETGGTNEKLFF,TGTGCCACCGAGACAGGGGGCACAAATGAAAAACTGTTTTTT
TRBJ1-1,TRBD1,NA,TRBV4-1,CASSHGTGASEAFF,TGCGCCAGCAGCCACGGGACAGGGGCCTCTGAAGCTTTCTTT
TRBJ2-1,TRBD2,NA,TRBV5-1,CASSRTSGGANEQFF,TGCGCCAGCAGCCGGACTAGCGGGGGGGCGAATGAGCAGTTCTTC
TRBJ2-7,TRBD2,NA,TRBV7-9,CASSPSGSGYEQYF,TGTGCCAGCAGCCCCAGCGGGAGTGGTTACGAGCAGTACTTC
TRBJ1-2,TRBD1,NA,TRBV28,CASRNLRDRDGIGYTF,TGTGCCAGCAGGAACCTACGGGACAGGGATGGGATAGGCTACACCTTC
TRBJ2-3,NA,NA,TRBV21-1,CARIQGAGTDTQYF,TGTGCCAGGATACAGGGGGCAGGGACAGATACGCAGTATTTT
TRBJ2-1,TRBD1,NA,TRBV10-3,CASRDRVNEQFF,TGTGCCTCCCGGGACAGGGTAAATGAGCAGTTCTTC
TRBJ1-2,TRBD1,NA,TRBV7-9,CASSLGQGAQAGYTF,TGTGCCAGCAGCCTCGGACAGGGGGCGCAGGCTGGCTACACCTTC
TRBJ2-7,NA,NA,TRBV4-1,CASSHHSGVRDEQYF,TGCGCCAGCAGCCACCATAGCGGAGTCCGGGACGAGCAGTACTTC
TRBJ2-2,TRBD2,NA,TRBV7-2,CASSWGLAGGELFF,TGTGCCAGCAGCTGGGGACTAGCGGGCGGGGAGCTGTTTTTT
TRBJ2-1,TRBD2,NA,TRBV7-9,CASSLLSSGGGEQFF,TGTGCCAGCAGCTTACTCTCTAGCGGAGGCGGTGAGCAGTTCTTC
TRBJ2-7,TRBD2,NA,TRBV13,CASSFGRLAGRSYEQYF,TGTGCCAGCAGTTTTGGACGTCTAGCGGGGAGATCCTACGAGCAGTACTTC
TRBJ1-4,TRBD1,once,TRBV7-9,CASSFTPGQGREKLFF,TGTGCCAGCAGCTTCACGCCGGGACAGGGACGAGAAAAACTGTTTTTT
TRBJ2-1,TRBD1,NA,TRBV7-9,CASSFTGTGGNEQFF,TGTGCCAGCAGCTTCACCGGGACAGGGGGCAATGAGCAGTTCTTC
TRBJ2-3,NA,once,TRBV28,CASSLSQSAQYF,TGTGCCAGCAGTTTATCACAGTCGGCGCAGTATTTT
TRBJ2-7,NA,NA,TRBV7-2,CASSQTHYEQYF,TGTGCCAGCAGCCAAACACACTACGAGCAGTACTTC
TRBJ1-5,NA,NA,TRBV9,CASSLSSQGNQPQHF,TGTGCCAGCAGCCTTAGTTCACAGGGCAATCAGCCCCAGCATTTT
TRBJ2-4,TRBD2,NA,TRBV6-2/TRBV6-3,CASTPSGRANIQYF,TGTGCCAGCACCCCTAGCGGGAGGGCTAACATTCAGTACTTC